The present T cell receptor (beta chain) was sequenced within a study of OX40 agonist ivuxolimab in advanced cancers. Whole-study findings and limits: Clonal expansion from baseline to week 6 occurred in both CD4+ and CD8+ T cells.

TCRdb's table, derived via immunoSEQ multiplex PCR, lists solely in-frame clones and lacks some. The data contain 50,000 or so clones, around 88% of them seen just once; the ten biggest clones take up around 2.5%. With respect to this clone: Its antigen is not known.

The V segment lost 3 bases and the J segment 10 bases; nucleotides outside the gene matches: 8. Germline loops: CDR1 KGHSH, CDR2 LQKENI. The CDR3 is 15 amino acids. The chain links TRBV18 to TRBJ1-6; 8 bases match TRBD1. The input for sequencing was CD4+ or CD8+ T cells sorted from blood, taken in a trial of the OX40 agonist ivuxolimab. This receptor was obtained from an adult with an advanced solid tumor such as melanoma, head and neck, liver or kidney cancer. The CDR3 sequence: CASSPRTGLESPLHF. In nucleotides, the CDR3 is TGTGCCAGCTCACCCCGGACAGGGCTAGAATCACCCCTCCACTTT.